This section outlines one T cell receptor (beta chain) sequence together with its context. The sample belongs to a study of cytomegalovirus exposure and HLA in healthy donors. The PCR employed 60 Vbeta primers together with 13 Jbeta primers. Measured with immunoSEQ multiplex PCR; TCRdb has only the in-frame clones, and not every one. The data contain about 130,000 clones, over 60% of them seen just once; the ten biggest clones take up under 2.5%. Trimming cost V 6 bases and J 4 bases; bases outside gene matches: 3. The CDR3 covers 15 residues. Looked up from germline, CDR1 is WSHSY and CDR2 is SAAADI.

V usage is TRBV10-2 and J usage is TRBJ2-3, with 14 nucleotides matching TRBD2. This clonotype was obtained from a young man in good health and CMV-seronegative. The sample was PBMCs. The CDR3 coding sequence is TGCGCCAGCAGGGGACTAGCGGGAGCGGCAGATACGCAGTATTTT. Its translation is CASRGLAGAADTQYF.